The present TCR beta chain was sequenced within a study of shared clonotypes between healthy human individuals. V was trimmed by 5 bases and J by 0 bases, leaving 5 bases between them. The CDR3 sequence is 14 residues long. The V gene's germline CDR1 is MNHEY and CDR2 SMNVEV (reference sequence). General observations from the study: The four-donor shared clonotypes exceeded non-shared clonotypes in generation probability, with non-shared ones scoring lower.

Only Caucasian adults living in Nashville, Tennessee made up the donor group. Sequencing was performed with immunoSEQ multiplex PCR; in TCRdb, only in-frame clones are kept and a portion is missing. Of about 1.1 million clones in the sample, about 84% were seen once. This clone was counted a single time. Its antigen is undetermined. The sequencing input was memory CD4+ T cells from PBMCs. Sample subset: CD45RA-negative fraction. The chain links TRBV27 to TRBJ2-6, with no clear D. The sequence was collected from a man in his late teens or twenties in good health. Some clones in this sample may be carry-over from other donors' samples. CDR3 protein: CASSASSGANVLTF. In DNA form, the CDR3 reads TGTGCCAGCAGTGCGAGCTCTGGGGCCAACGTCCTGACTTTC.